Shown below are 15 T cell receptor beta chains from a single sample sequenced in a study of cytomegalovirus exposure and HLA in healthy donors. Primers included in the PCR were 60 Vbeta and 13 Jbeta primers. Libraries were prepared by immunoSEQ multiplex PCR; TCRdb keeps only in-frame clonotypes and omits some of them. The data hold some 85,000 clones, with around 85% observed a single time. The specimen sequenced was PBMCs. The receptors stem from a woman aged 45-65 years in good health and CMV-seronegative.

The rearrangement joins TRBV7-6 to TRBJ1-3; the D is unclear. Germline loops: CDR1 SGHVS, CDR2 FNYEAQ. The length of the CDR3 is 14 residues. V lost 2 bases and J lost 1, with 6 bases in between. The CDR3 loop reads CASSLPGSGNTIYF. The CDR3 DNA follows: TGTGCCAGCAGCTTACCGGGGTCTGGAAACACCATATATTTT.

This chain joins TRBV7-6 and TRBJ2-7, with 9 bases aligning to TRBD2. Losses at the gene ends were 4 bases for V and 7 bases for J; bases not matched to a gene: 8. CDR3 size: 14 residues. Germline CDR1 is SGHVS and CDR2 is FNYEAQ. The CDR3 DNA sequence: TGTGCCAGCAGCTCCTTAAGCGGGAGGAAAGAGCAGTACTTC. Its translation: CASSSLSGRKEQYF.

The V call is TRBV10-2, the J call TRBJ2-7, with 7 bases aligning to TRBD2. This CDR3 comprises 12 residues. Germline CDR1 and CDR2: WSHSY and SAAADI. V shed 8 bases and J 5 bases; nucleotides not matched to a gene: 6. The CDR3 reads CASLAANDEQYF. Here the CDR3 DNA reads TGCGCCAGCCTAGCGGCGAACGACGAGCAGTACTTC.

V usage is TRBV5-4 and J usage is TRBJ2-1; D is ambiguous. Germline loops: CDR1 SGHNT, CDR2 YYREEE (reference sequence). Trimming took 4 bases from V and 2 from J, leaving 13 bases between them. This CDR3 comprises 15 residues. The CDR3 DNA follows: TGTGCCAGCAGCCTAGACCCACTCCCCTACAATGAGCAGTTCTTC. Encoded protein: CASSLDPLPYNEQFF.

This clone was seen only a few times. The J gene is TRBJ1-2, the V gene TRBV27; TRBD1 matches 7 bases. The V gene's germline CDR1 is MNHEY and CDR2 SMNVEV (reference sequence). CDR3 length equals 15 residues. V gave up 0 bases and J gave up 2 bases; unmatched junction bases: 3. The CDR3 sequence: CASSLSRTGNYGYTF. In DNA, the CDR3 is TGTGCCAGCAGTTTATCGCGGACAGGCAACTATGGCTACACCTTC.

DNA of the CDR3: TGTGCCAGTAGTATAGTGGACAGGAACACTGAAGCTTTCTTT. It encodes CASSIVDRNTEAFF. V and J are TRBV19 and TRBJ1-1; the D gene is possibly TRBD1 (6 bases). CDR3 length: 14 amino acids. The V end was cut by 1 base, the J end by 1 base, with 7 bases between. Germline V gene sequence: CDR1 LNHDA, CDR2 SQIVND (reference sequence). Variable domain in full (rest from reference TRBV19 and TRBJ1-1): DGGITQSPKYLFRKEGQNVTLSCEQNLNHDAMYWYRQDPGQGLRLIYYSQIVNDFQKGDIAEGYSVSREKKESFPLTVTSAQKNPTAFYLCASSIVDRNTEAFFGQGTRLTVV.

The gene calls are TRBV11-2 and TRBJ1-4; no clear D. Germline-derived CDR1 and CDR2 are SGHAT and FQNNGV. CDR3 length equals 14 residues. The V end was cut by 2 bases, the J end by 7 bases, with 11 bases between. The CDR3 is CASSLRGIGEKLFF. The CDR3 DNA follows: TGTGCCAGCAGCTTACGAGGAATCGGTGAAAAACTGTTTTTT.

This chain joins TRBV5-1 and TRBJ1-1, with D unclear. The germline V gene encodes CDR1 SGHRS and CDR2 YFSETQ. The CDR3 is 15 residues long. Trimming removed 2 bases from V and 1 base from J, with 12 bases in between. The CDR3 here is CASSLDTAGNTEAFF. CDR3 DNA: TGCGCCAGCAGCTTAGACACGGCGGGGAACACTGAAGCTTTCTTT.

This clone has only a few counts. V is TRBV7-6 and J is TRBJ2-1; D is ambiguous. There are 12 residues in the CDR3. V lost 2 bases, J lost 10 bases, and 9 bases lay in between. CDR1 is SGHVS, CDR2 FNYEAQ, per germline. The CDR3 bases are TGTGCCAGCAGCTTAATTGGCAACGAGCAGTTCTTC. Translating gives CASSLIGNEQFF.

The J gene is TRBJ1-4, the V gene TRBV6-6; 8 positions agree with TRBD1. This CDR3 is built from 13 residues. CDR1 and CDR2 (germline): MNHNY, SVGAGI (reference sequence). V shed 7 bases and J 8 bases; nucleotides not matched to a gene: 6. DNA of the CDR3: TGTGCCAGCATAGGACAGGGAGGGGAAAAACTGTTTTTT. Translating gives CASIGQGGEKLFF.

The V gene is TRBV6-4, the J gene TRBJ2-7; D might be TRBD2 (5 bases). The CDR3 sequence is 15 residues long. Trimming cost V 1 base and J 9 bases, with 19 bases left between them. Germline lookup yields CDR1 MRHNA and CDR2 SNTAGT. In nucleotides, the CDR3 is TGTGCCAGCAGTGACTACACTAGAGAGCCTTCTGGGCAGTACGTC. Protein product: CASSDYTREPSGQYV.

This chain links TRBV7-2 with TRBJ2-1; weak D call: TRBD2 (6 bases). The CDR3 contains 13 residues. Trimming took off 5 bases at V and 3 bases at J, with 8 bases between the two ends. Germline CDR1 reads SGHTA; CDR2 reads FQGNSA. The CDR3 nucleotides are TGTGCCAGCAGCCGGACTATCTACAATGAGCAGTTCTTC. Its translation: CASSRTIYNEQFF.

The CDR3: CASSQTPGTGSYEQYF. CDR3 in DNA: TGTGCCAGCAGTCAAACTCCCGGGACAGGGTCCTACGAGCAGTACTTC. The chain joins TRBV28 to TRBJ2-7; 9 nucleotides align to TRBD1. Germline loops: CDR1 MDHEN, CDR2 SYDVKM. This CDR3 is 16 amino acids long. V dropped 5 bases and J dropped 1; count of bases not matched to a gene: 9.

The rearrangement links TRBV28 to TRBJ2-7; 12 bases agree with TRBD1. V dropped 2 bases and J dropped 5; count of bases not matched to a gene: 4. This CDR3 spans 15 amino acids. The V gene's germline CDR1 is MDHEN and CDR2 SYDVKM. CDR3 DNA: TGTGCCAGCAGTTTAGTGGGGACAGGGGGCCACGAGCAGTACTTC. It is translated as CASSLVGTGGHEQYF.

The rearrangement uses TRBV6-5 and TRBJ1-1; D is unresolved. Germline CDR1 MNHEY, CDR2 SVGAGI. The CDR3 totals 14 residues. V was trimmed by 4 bases and J by 0 bases, leaving 9 bases between them. CDR3 amino acids: CASSSRQLNTEAFF. The CDR3 DNA reads as TGTGCCAGCAGTTCAAGACAACTGAACACTGAAGCTTTCTTT.